The clone carrying this TCR beta chain was seen a handful of times. The same CDR3 arises from other DNA sequences in this sample as well. Germline V gene data show CDR1 as SGHTA and CDR2 as FQGNSA. Trimming removed 2 bases from V and 5 bases from J, with 3 bases in between. The CDR3 spans 11 residues. The data are from a study of CD8+ T cells in alopecia areata. Once RNA had been extracted, it was reverse transcribed into cDNA to act as the sequencing template. Libraries were prepared by immunoSEQ multiplex PCR; TCRdb keeps only in-frame clonotypes and omits some of them. The data hold about 200,000 clones, with 55% to 70% observed a single time. Specified treatment: oral pan-JAK inhibitor, 5-10 mg twice daily.

The chain employs TRBV7-2 and TRBJ2-5; unclear D gene. The origin of this receptor is a human donor with alopecia areata. The specimen comprised CD4+ T cells sorted from blood, sampled at week 24, from a patient treated with tofacitinib. The DNA of the CDR3 is TGTGCCAGCAGCTTACAGGAGACCCAGTACTTC. Amino acids: CASSLQETQYF.